The 11 T cell receptor beta chains below were found in one sample sequenced in a study of T cell repertoires in cytomegalovirus infection. TCRdb independently ran MiXCR on the reads; one entry per CDR3 protein. This sample carries more than 400,000 distinct CDR3 sequences, around 27% of them seen once, and the ten largest clones take approximately 13%. Source material: PBMCs. These receptor sequences come from a human donor in good health (CMV status not recorded). Some clones in this sample may be carry-over from other donors' samples.

The rearrangement links TRBV29-1 to TRBJ2-1; D may match TRBD1 or TRBD2 (5 bases each). The V gene's germline CDR1 is SQVTM and CDR2 ANQGSEA. The CDR3 runs 12 residues. The germline V and J ends were trimmed by 4 bases and 7 bases, with 11 bases remaining between them. CDR3 in DNA: TGCAGCGTTGGGTCGAGGGGTAATGAGCAGTTCTTC. The encoded protein is CSVGSRGNEQFF.

V gene TRBV7-6 combines with J gene TRBJ2-1; D uncertain. Germline CDR1 is SGHVS and CDR2 is FNYEAQ. V was shortened by 2 bases and J by 9 bases, with 14 bases between the two germline ends. CDR3 length: 14 residues. The CDR3 here is CASSLWSFNGEQFF. The CDR3 DNA follows: TGTGCCAGCAGCTTATGGAGTTTTAACGGTGAGCAGTTCTTC.

This clonotype occurred a few times. V usage is TRBV23-1 and J usage is TRBJ2-2; 11 nucleotides line up with TRBD1. TRBV23-1 is treated as an ORF (open reading frame) with a function not yet certain. V lost 3 bases and J lost 5; bases outside the gene matches: 8. The CDR3 covers 17 residues. CDR3 bases: TGCGCCAGCAGTCAGGATGAGGGACAGGGGGGTACCGGGGAGCTGTTTTTT. Its protein product is CASSQDEGQGGTGELFF.

As for this clonotype: This clone may be a read error of a much larger clone one base away. The genes are TRBV7-6 and TRBJ1-6, with 7 bases fitting TRBD1. V lost 9 bases to trimming and J lost 10 bases; unmatched junction nucleotides: 12. The CDR3 sequence is 14 residues long. CDR1 and CDR2 (germline): SGHVS, FNYEAQ. CDR3 sequence (DNA): TGTGCCAGAAGCGACAAGGGGGCGCAATCACCCCTCCACTTT. Protein sequence: CARSDKGAQSPLHF.

The rearrangement joins TRBV12-3 or TRBV12-4 to TRBJ1-2; D may be TRBD1 (6 bases). With 1 base removed from V and 10 bases from J, the gap between germline ends came to 7 bases. The CDR3 consists of 11 residues. Here the CDR3 DNA reads TGTGCCAGCAGTTTAGGGACAGCCTACACCTTC. Translating it yields CASSLGTAYTF.

The chain is built from TRBV29-1 and TRBJ1-1; no firm D call. Germline CDR1 SQVTM, CDR2 ANQGSEA. Trimming shortened V by 7 bases and J by 0 bases, and 9 bases separated the two germline ends. CDR3 size: 12 residues. The CDR3 protein is CSALGLNTEAFF. DNA of the CDR3: TGCAGCGCCTTAGGGTTGAACACTGAAGCTTTCTTT.

This clonotype was counted many times. CDR3 sequence reads: CSARGSSETQYF. The DNA for the CDR3 is TGCAGTGCTCGCGGATCCAGTGAGACCCAGTACTTC. This chain links TRBV20-1 with TRBJ2-5; the D is unclear. The CDR3 is 12 residues long. The V and J ends lost 5 bases and 5 bases respectively, with 12 bases between them. CDR1 is DFQATT and CDR2 is SNEGSKA in the germline V gene (reference sequence).

This clonotype was found a few times. The chain employs TRBV19 and TRBJ2-3, with 8 bases that match TRBD2. The J segment lost 1 base and the V segment lost 3 bases, leaving 3 bases of the junction unmatched. The CDR3 is made up of 15 amino acids. The germline CDR1 and CDR2 sequences are LNHDA and SQIVND (reference sequence). The CDR3 DNA reads TGTGCCAGTAGTATTAGCGGGACGGGCACAGATACGCAGTATTTT. Translating it yields CASSISGTGTDTQYF.

The CDR3 DNA is TGTGCCAGCAGTTCCCCCACTCTCGGCTCTTTCTTT. This codes for CASSSPTLGSFF. The genes are TRBV28 and TRBJ1-1; D not certain. Trimming stripped 4 bases from V and 12 bases from J, with 15 bases between. CDR3 size: 12 residues. Germline V lookup: CDR1 MDHEN, CDR2 SYDVKM. Based on the CDR3 plus reference TRBV28 and TRBJ1-1, the full variable domain is DVKVTQSSRYLVKRTGEKVFLECVQDMDHENMFWYRQDPGLGLRLIYFSYDVKMKEKGDIPEGYSVSREKKERFSLILESASTNQTSMYLCASSSPTLGSFFGQGTRLTVV.

This clonotype turned up a few times. The V and J genes are TRBV12-3 or TRBV12-4 and TRBJ2-5, with D possibly matching TRBD2 (5 bases). V lost 7 bases and J lost 2, with 14 bases in between. CDR3 size: 14 residues. CDR3 amino acids: CASTKADLQETQYF. The CDR3 DNA follows: TGTGCCAGCACCAAAGCGGACCTGCAAGAGACCCAGTACTTC.

This clonotype appeared a few times. The genes are TRBV20-1 and TRBJ2-1; 12 nucleotides line up with TRBD2. Losses at the gene ends were 1 base for V and 9 bases for J; bases not matched to a gene: 4. Per germline, CDR1 DFQATT and CDR2 SNEGSKA (reference sequence). This CDR3 contains 14 residues. For the CDR3, the DNA is TGCAGTGCTAGAGGGACTAGCGGGAAGGTTGAGCAGTTCTTC. It codes for CSARGTSGKVEQFF.